One sample yielded the 30 T cell receptor beta chains listed below, sequenced in a study of blood T cell repertoires in COVID-19 (dated by TCRdb to about 2020). Library generation was performed with the immunoSEQ multiplex PCR assay. This immuneACCESS table, as held by TCRdb, lists in-frame sequences with V and J called but not all clones. Of the missing ones, under half trace to an unresolved V gene in checked studies; the others have no known cause. Recorded for this sample are 200,000 to 300,000 clones; around four fifths of them occurred a single time. 4.2% of the sample goes to the ten largest clones. The sequencing sample was made of peripheral blood. Receptors originate from a man in his 60s with acute or convalescent COVID-19.

V usage is TRBV2 and J usage is TRBJ2-5; TRBD1 aligns across 7 bases. V dropped 8 bases and J dropped 5; count of bases not matched to a gene: 11. CDR1 SNHLY and CDR2 FYNNEI come from the germline V gene. The CDR3 contains 14 residues. The CDR3 DNA reads as TGTGCCAGCTCCGGACAGGCCCCTTTGGAGACCCAGTACTTC. Protein sequence: CASSGQAPLETQYF.

This chain joins TRBV27 and TRBJ2-3, with D possibly TRBD2 on 6 matching bases. This CDR3 contains 15 residues. V lost 5 bases to trimming and J lost 4 bases, with 16 bases between them. Germline-derived CDR1 and CDR2 are MNHEY and SMNVEV (reference sequence). The CDR3 is CASSLTRWGADTQYF. The CDR3, as DNA: TGTGCCAGCAGTCTAACCCGTTGGGGGGCAGATACGCAGTATTTT.

There are a few counts of this clone. The chain recombines TRBV6-6 with TRBJ2-1; TRBD2 agrees at 16 bases. The CDR3 loop spans 20 amino acids. CDR1 is MNHNY and CDR2 is SVGAGI in the germline V gene (reference sequence). The V segment lost 5 bases and the J segment 1 base; nucleotides outside the gene matches: 11. The CDR3 nucleotides read TGTGCCAGCAGTCAGGGGACTAGCGGGGGGGCCGTAGCGTCCTACAATGAGCAGTTCTTC. It yields the protein CASSQGTSGGAVASYNEQFF.

The J gene is TRBJ2-1, the V gene TRBV27; 9 bases fit TRBD1. V shed 4 bases and J 8 bases; nucleotides not matched to a gene: 18. The CDR3 is 18 residues long. CDR1 is MNHEY, CDR2 SMNVEV, per germline (reference sequence). The CDR3 here is CASSSPSHGTGNLYEQFF. The CDR3 coding sequence is TGTGCCAGCAGTTCGCCCTCCCACGGGACAGGGAACCTTTATGAGCAGTTCTTC.

On this clone itself: This sample also contains other DNA sequences that code for the same CDR3. This chain connects TRBV29-1 to TRBJ1-2; the D is unclear. Germline V gene data show CDR1 as SQVTM and CDR2 as ANQGSEA. V was pared by 3 bases and J by 7 bases, with 9 bases between. This CDR3 has 11 residues. CDR3 region: CSVDPGSGYTF. Here the CDR3 DNA reads TGCAGCGTTGATCCAGGATCTGGCTACACCTTC.

This clone was detected only once. This chain uses TRBV10-3 with TRBJ1-1; D might be TRBD1 (5 bases). V was trimmed by 7 bases and J by 3 bases, leaving 18 bases between them. The CDR3 totals 15 residues. Germline assignment: CDR1 ENHRY and CDR2 SYGVKD. The CDR3 sequence: CAIKTGEVGDTEAFF. The CDR3 DNA sequence: TGTGCCATCAAAACAGGTGAGGTTGGGGACACTGAAGCTTTCTTT.

The gene calls are TRBV5-1 and TRBJ2-3, with 7 bases aligning to TRBD2. CDR3 length: 15 residues. Trimming took 6 bases from V and 0 from J; bases not matched to a gene: 7. Germline V lookup: CDR1 SGHRS, CDR2 YFSETQ. The CDR3 nucleotides are TGCGCCAGCAAAACGGGAGGAGAAAGCACAGATACGCAGTATTTT. Translated: CASKTGGESTDTQYF.

V usage is TRBV19 and J usage is TRBJ2-1; 13 bases align to TRBD2. The CDR3 spans 17 residues. Unmatched junction bases numbered 5, after V lost 4 bases and J lost 2 bases. Germline CDR1 and CDR2: LNHDA and SQIVND (reference sequence). The CDR3 loop reads CASSTGTSGTPYNEQFF. The CDR3, as DNA: TGTGCCAGTAGTACCGGGACTAGCGGGACTCCCTACAATGAGCAGTTCTTC.

This clone occurred a few times. The chain has TRBV18 and TRBJ1-6, with 7 bases that match TRBD1. The V segment lost 3 bases and the J segment 12 bases; nucleotides outside the gene matches: 14. The V gene's germline CDR1 is KGHSH and CDR2 LQKENI. The CDR3 totals 16 residues. The CDR3: CASSPGSDRPLKPLHF. The DNA of the CDR3 is TGTGCCAGCTCACCCGGATCGGACAGGCCGCTAAAACCCCTCCACTTT.

The chain joins TRBV5-1 to TRBJ2-4, with 7 bases identical to TRBD2. Trimming removed 2 bases from V and 7 bases from J; junction bases left unmatched: 12. The germline V gene has CDR1 SGHRS and CDR2 YFSETQ. The CDR3 runs to 16 residues. CDR3 DNA: TGCGCCAGCAGCTTAGCGGGGACCCACTCCATGAACATTCAGTACTTC. As protein: CASSLAGTHSMNIQYF.

The J gene is TRBJ2-5, the V gene TRBV27, with 7 bases identical to TRBD2. Germline CDR1 is MNHEY and CDR2 is SMNVEV (reference sequence). The CDR3 length is 15 residues. J was trimmed by 3 bases and V by 5 bases; bases with no gene match: 9. The DNA for the CDR3 is TGTGCCAGCAGTCCCGTAGGAGCGGGGAAAGAGACCCAGTACTTC. This encodes CASSPVGAGKETQYF.

The V gene is TRBV6-5, the J gene TRBJ2-4; 12 bases line up with TRBD1. The trim removed 2 bases at V and 3 bases at J, leaving 2 bases unmatched. The germline CDR1 and CDR2 sequences are MNHEY and SVGAGI. CDR3 size: 16 residues. The DNA for the CDR3 is TGTGCCAGCAGTTACGGGACAGGGGGCGGCAAAAACATTCAGTACTTC. This translates into CASSYGTGGGKNIQYF.

This sequence joins TRBV19 and TRBJ2-2; TRBD1 might be the D (5 bases). Germline V lookup: CDR1 LNHDA, CDR2 SQIVND (reference sequence). The CDR3 runs to 14 residues. The V end was cut by 5 bases, the J end by 6 bases, with 13 bases between. The CDR3 region has the DNA TGTGCCAGTAGTCGGACATTAACGGCCGGGGAGCTGTTTTTT. It specifies CASSRTLTAGELFF.

The rearrangement joins TRBV6-6 to TRBJ1-5; perhaps TRBD1 as D (6 bases). The V gene's germline CDR1 is MNHNY and CDR2 SVGAGI (reference sequence). The CDR3 sequence is 15 residues long. Trimming removed 4 bases at V and 9 bases at J, with 19 bases between. The CDR3 DNA sequence: TGTGCCAGCAGTTCACGGACAGCCGTTTTAATGCCCCAGCATTTT. Translating gives CASSSRTAVLMPQHF.

The V and J genes are TRBV30 and TRBJ2-3, with a possible D match to TRBD2 (6 bases). The V end was cut by 5 bases, the J end by 4 bases, with 7 bases between. Germline V gene sequence: CDR1 GTSNPN, CDR2 SVGIG (reference sequence). The CDR3 consists of 11 residues. The CDR3: CAWGTSDTQYF. For the CDR3, the DNA is TGTGCCTGGGGGACTTCAGATACGCAGTATTTT. Combining the CDR3 with reference TRBV30 and TRBJ2-3 gives the whole variable domain SQTIHQWPATLVQPVGSPLSLECTVEGTSNPNLYWYRQAAGRGLQLLFYSVGIGQISSEVPQNLSASRPQDRQFILSSKKLLLSDSGFYLCAWGTSDTQYFGPGTRLTVL.

For the CDR3, the DNA is TGTGCCAGCAGCCATCAGGGGGCGAGACCTGAAGCTTTCTTT. Its translation: CASSHQGARPEAFF. This sequence joins TRBV3-1 (or the pseudogene TRBV3-2) and TRBJ1-1; 8 bases map to TRBD1. Germline V gene sequence: CDR1 LGHDT, CDR2 YNNKEL (reference sequence). The CDR3 contains 14 residues. J lost 6 bases, V lost 3 bases, and 6 bases had no gene match.

The chain links TRBV9 to TRBJ1-3; D ambiguous. The CDR3 consists of 13 residues. Deletions cut 3 bases from V and 2 bases from J, with 6 bases between. In germline, CDR1 is SGDLS, CDR2 YYNGEE. CDR3: CASSAPAGNTIYF. CDR3 bases: TGTGCCAGCAGCGCCCCGGCTGGAAACACCATATATTTT.

The gene calls are TRBV2 and TRBJ2-3, with a possible D match to TRBD1 (5 bases). V was shortened by 3 bases and J by 2 bases, with 12 bases between the two germline ends. This CDR3 comprises 15 residues. The germline V gene has CDR1 SNHLY and CDR2 FYNNEI. The CDR3 sequence is CASSDGRTITDTQYF. CDR3 coding DNA: TGTGCCAGCAGTGACGGACGGACAATCACAGATACGCAGTATTTT. The full variable domain, with the rest looked up from reference TRBV2 and TRBJ2-3, is EPEVTQTPSHQVTQMGQEVILRCVPISNHLYFYWYRQILGQKVEFLVSFYNNEISEKSEIFDDQFSVERPDGSNFTLKIRSTKLEDSAMYFCASSDGRTITDTQYFGPGTRLTVL.

J is TRBJ2-1 and V is TRBV9, with 9 bases identical to TRBD2. This CDR3 is 14 amino acids long. V was clipped by 3 bases and J by 10 bases; unmatched bases: 8. Germline V gene sequence: CDR1 SGDLS, CDR2 YYNGEE. CDR3 in DNA: TGTGCCAGCAGCGGTAGCGGGGGTCCGTCGGAGCAGTTCTTC. It encodes CASSGSGGPSEQFF.

This clone has only a few counts. The CDR3 reads CASIRTSSSYEQYF. The CDR3 nucleotides are TGTGCCAGCATACGGACTAGCAGCTCCTACGAGCAGTACTTC. The chain carries TRBV27 and TRBJ2-7; 8 bases map to TRBD2. The V gene's germline CDR1 is MNHEY and CDR2 SMNVEV (reference sequence). Losses at the gene ends were 7 bases for V and 0 bases for J; bases not matched to a gene: 5. The CDR3 runs to 14 residues.

Points on this clone: Germline and junction disagree at one end, which may indicate a read error. This rearrangement joins TRBV6-5 to TRBJ2-5; 8 nucleotides line up with TRBD2. CDR3 length equals 15 residues. Per the germline V gene, CDR1 is MNHEY and CDR2 is SVGAGI. The DNA for the CDR3 is TGTGCCAGCAGTCCCTGGACTAGCAGCCAAGAGAGCCAGTACTTC. Its protein is CASSPWTSSQESQYF.

The chain carries TRBV6-5 and TRBJ2-3; D gene ambiguous. The CDR3 contains 16 residues. V was shortened by 0 bases and J by 2 bases, with 12 bases between the two germline ends. Germline V CDR1 and CDR2: MNHEY, SVGAGI. The CDR3 nucleotides read TGTGCCAGCAGTTACTCGTATCGAGGTTACACAGATACGCAGTATTTT. This encodes CASSYSYRGYTDTQYF.

V is TRBV10-3 and J is TRBJ1-5, with a weak D call TRBD1 (5 bases). Germline V gene sequence: CDR1 ENHRY, CDR2 SYGVKD. The CDR3 covers 12 residues. The V gene lost 6 bases and the J gene lost 7 bases, with 10 bases spanning the gap. CDR3 bases: TGTGCCATCAGATCCCAGGGACAGCCCCAGCATTTT. Translation: CAIRSQGQPQHF.

The rearrangement joins TRBV6-5 to TRBJ1-5; D is possibly TRBD1 (5 bases). CDR1 is MNHEY and CDR2 is SVGAGI in the germline V gene. The CDR3 extends over 15 amino acids. Trimming shortened V by 7 bases and J by 3 bases, and 16 bases separated the two germline ends. The CDR3 loop is CASKMLGQDNQPQHF. The CDR3 DNA sequence: TGTGCCAGCAAAATGCTGGGGCAGGACAATCAGCCCCAGCATTTT.

The rearrangement uses TRBV7-2 and TRBJ2-2; D call uncertain. The germline V gene encodes CDR1 SGHTA and CDR2 FQGNSA. The CDR3 has 13 amino acids. V lost 4 bases, J lost 6 bases, and 9 bases lay in between. The CDR3 spells CASSSQLSGELFF. The DNA for the CDR3 is TGTGCCAGCAGCTCCCAATTGTCCGGGGAGCTGTTTTTT.

The chain links TRBV6-5 to TRBJ2-3; 7 bases match TRBD2. Losses at the gene ends were 7 bases for V and 4 bases for J; bases not matched to a gene: 11. This CDR3 region has 15 residues. Germline values: CDR1 MNHEY, CDR2 SVGAGI. The CDR3, as DNA: TGTGCCAGCAAAATCGGGGGGACTGCGGCAGATACGCAGTATTTT. Translating gives CASKIGGTAADTQYF.

This chain uses TRBV25-1 with TRBJ2-5; perhaps TRBD1 as D (6 bases). In germline, CDR1 is MGHDK, CDR2 SYGVNS. V gave up 4 bases and J gave up 5 bases, with 17 bases separating them. This CDR3 is built from 15 residues. CDR3 DNA: TGTGCCAGCAGTGCCAACAGGGAAAGAGGGGAGACCCAGTACTTC. The encoded protein is CASSANRERGETQYF.

Only a few counts were recorded for this clone. The gene calls are TRBV5-1 and TRBJ2-3; D perhaps matches TRBD1 (6 bases). Germline assignment: CDR1 SGHRS and CDR2 YFSETQ. CDR3 length: 14 amino acids. V lost 4 bases to trimming and J lost 0 bases, with 9 bases between them. The CDR3 loop is CASSPGQSTDTQYF. In DNA form, the CDR3 reads TGCGCCAGCAGCCCGGGACAAAGCACAGATACGCAGTATTTT.

The chain employs TRBV6-2 or TRBV6-3 and TRBJ2-1, with 14 bases matching TRBD2. With 4 bases clipped from V and 8 bases from J, the junction kept 4 bases outside the gene matches. Germline V gives CDR1 MNHEY, CDR2 SVGEGT. The CDR3 consists of 15 residues. Here the CDR3 reads CASSSGLAGVHEQFF. DNA for the CDR3: TGTGCCAGCAGTTCGGGACTAGCGGGGGTACATGAGCAGTTCTTC.

The rearrangement joins TRBV18 to TRBJ2-7, with a possible D match to TRBD1 (6 bases). V dropped 0 bases and J dropped 1 base, with 10 bases sitting between them. CDR1 KGHSH and CDR2 LQKENI come from the germline V gene. The CDR3 contains 15 residues. CDR3 bases: TGTGCCAGCTCACCACCAAGGACAGATTCCTACGAGCAGTACTTC. Its protein is CASSPPRTDSYEQYF. Full variable domain (outside the CDR3, taken from reference TRBV18 and TRBJ2-7): NAGVMQNPRHLVRRRGQEARLRCSPMKGHSHVYWYRQLPEEGLKFMVYLQKENIIDESGMPKERFSAEFPKEGPSILRIQQVVRGDSAAYFCASSPPRTDSYEQYFGPGTRLTVT.